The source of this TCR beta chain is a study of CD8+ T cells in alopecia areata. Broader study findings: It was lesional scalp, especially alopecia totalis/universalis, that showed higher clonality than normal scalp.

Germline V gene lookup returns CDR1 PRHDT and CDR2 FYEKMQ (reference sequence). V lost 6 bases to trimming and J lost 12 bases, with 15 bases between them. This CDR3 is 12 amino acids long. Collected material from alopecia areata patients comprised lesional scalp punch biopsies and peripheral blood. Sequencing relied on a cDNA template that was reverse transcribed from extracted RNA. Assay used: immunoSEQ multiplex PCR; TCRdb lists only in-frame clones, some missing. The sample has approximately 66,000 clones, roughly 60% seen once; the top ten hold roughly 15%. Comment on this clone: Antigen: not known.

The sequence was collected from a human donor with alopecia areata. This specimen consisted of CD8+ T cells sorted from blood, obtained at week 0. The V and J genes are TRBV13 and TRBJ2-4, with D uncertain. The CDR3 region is CASSRRALDQYF. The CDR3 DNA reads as TGTGCCAGCAGTCGCCGCGCGTTAGATCAGTACTTC. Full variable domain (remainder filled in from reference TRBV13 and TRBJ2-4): AAGVIQSPRHLIKEKRETATLKCYPIPRHDTVYWYQQGPGQDPQFLISFYEKMQSDKGSIPDRFSAQQFSDYHSELNMSSLELGDSALYFCASSRRALDQYFGAGTRLSVL.